A selection of T cell receptor beta chains follows, all from one sample in a study of identifying expanded T cells in peripheral blood. Using immunoSEQ multiplex PCR, the repertoire was profiled, and TCRdb retains in-frame clones only, with some absent. In the table there are tens of thousands of clones, around nine tenths of which are singletons. Sequencing was carried out using blood. These receptor sequences come from a person aged 18 to 70 in good health. The CDR3 runs from the conserved cysteine through the conserved F or W. Each record gives: V gene, clone size, D gene, J gene, CDR3 length, CDR3 DNA, CDR3 protein. D genes are given only for firm matches. Clone size is shown for a subset of rows, as once, few, many or a class of expanded clone.

>TRBV5-8|-|-|TRBJ2-3|12
TGTGCCAGCAGCCACCCTTGGGATACGCAGTATTTT
CASSHPWDTQYF
>TRBV2|once|-|TRBJ2-3|13
TGTGCCAGCAGTGCCGATTACACAGATACGCAGTATTTT
CASSADYTDTQYF
>TRBV13|-|-|TRBJ1-1|17
TGTGCCAGCAGCTTAGGAAGGTCACTATGGGCGAACACTGAAGCTTTCTTT
CASSLGRSLWANTEAFF
>TRBV7-2|-|-|TRBJ2-1|15
TGTGCCAGCAGTTTCGACTCCCGAGGCAGGAATGAGCAGTTCTTC
CASSFDSRGRNEQFF
>TRBV28|-|-|TRBJ2-7|13
TGTGCCAGCAGTTTAGTGGGTAGATACGAGCAGTACTTC
CASSLVGRYEQYF
>TRBV5-1|-|-|TRBJ1-5|15
TGCGCCAGAATACGTTCTCGTAGTGCAAATCAGCCCCAGCATTTT
CARIRSRSANQPQHF
>TRBV5-1|-|TRBD2|TRBJ2-1|15
TGCGCCAGCAGCTCGGGACTAGCGGACTACAATGAGCAGTTCTTC
CASSSGLADYNEQFF
>TRBV29-1|-|-|TRBJ1-2|12
TGCAGCGTTGAGGGGCAGGGCCATGGCTACACCTTC
CSVEGQGHGYTF
>TRBV28|-|TRBD1|TRBJ2-2|15
TGTGCCAGCAGTCCGGGGACAGGGGCCACCGGGGAGCTGTTTTTT
CASSPGTGATGELFF
>TRBV6-5|-|-|TRBJ2-5|12
TGTGCCAGCAGCGCAGCCTTAAAGACCCAGTACTTC
CASSAALKTQYF
>TRBV10-1|-|-|TRBJ1-6|13
TGCGCCAGCACTCCGGGTTCAGGTTCACCCCTCCACTTT
CASTPGSGSPLHF
>TRBV6-1|-|TRBD2|TRBJ2-1|14
TGTGCCAGCAGTGAACCCGGACTAGCGAATGAGCAGTTCTTC
CASSEPGLANEQFF
>TRBV28|once|TRBD1|TRBJ1-2|14
TGTGCCAGCATTATTCCCGGGACAGGGGATGGCTACACCTTC
CASIIPGTGDGYTF
>TRBV10-3|-|TRBD1|TRBJ2-5|15
TGTGCCATCAGTGAGTCAAACAGGGGAGTGGAGACCCAGTACTTC
CAISESNRGVETQYF
>TRBV29-1|-|-|TRBJ1-1|12
TGCAGCGTTGGAAACGGGGACACTGAAGCTTTCTTT
CSVGNGDTEAFF
>TRBV10-1|-|TRBD1|TRBJ2-7|16
TGCGCCAGCAGCATAGTTGACAGGGGGACGCCCTACGAGCAGTACTTC
CASSIVDRGTPYEQYF